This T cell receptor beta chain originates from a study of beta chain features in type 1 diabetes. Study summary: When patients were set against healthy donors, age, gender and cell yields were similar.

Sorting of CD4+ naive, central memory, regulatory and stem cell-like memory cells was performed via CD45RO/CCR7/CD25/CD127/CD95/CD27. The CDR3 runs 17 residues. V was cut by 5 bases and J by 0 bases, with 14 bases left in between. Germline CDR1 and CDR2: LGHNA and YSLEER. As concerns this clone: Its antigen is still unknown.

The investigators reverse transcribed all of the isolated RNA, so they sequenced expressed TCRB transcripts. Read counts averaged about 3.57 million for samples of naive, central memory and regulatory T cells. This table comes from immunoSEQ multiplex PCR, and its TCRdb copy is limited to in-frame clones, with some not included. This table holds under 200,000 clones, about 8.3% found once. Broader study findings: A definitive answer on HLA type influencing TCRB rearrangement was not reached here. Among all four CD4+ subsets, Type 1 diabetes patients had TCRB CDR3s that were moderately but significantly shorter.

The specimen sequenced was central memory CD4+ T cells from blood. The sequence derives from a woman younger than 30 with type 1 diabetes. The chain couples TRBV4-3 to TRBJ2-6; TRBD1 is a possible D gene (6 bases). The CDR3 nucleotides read TGCGCCAGCAGCTATGTGACAGGCCCCTCTGGGGCCAACGTCCTGACTTTC. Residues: CASSYVTGPSGANVLTF.